The present T cell receptor beta chain was sequenced within a study of Graves' ophthalmopathy and Graves' hyperthyroidism. CDR3 size: 17 residues. V shed 0 bases and J shed 4 bases, with 15 bases lying between them. CDR1 and CDR2 from the germline V gene are MNHEY and SVGEGT. The sequenced template was RNA, covering the TCR beta CDR3 region. First-round RT-PCR with HTBI primers preceded a second-round multiplex PCR. From the multiplex PCR reads, TCRdb called clonotypes with MiXCR, one entry per CDR3 protein. The table has about 400,000 distinct CDR3 sequences, approximately 21% seen once. The table lists this clonotype with many counts.

The material sequenced was peripheral blood. This sequence joins TRBV6-2 or TRBV6-3 and TRBJ2-2; D is unclear. This TCR was sampled from a woman under 30 with stable Graves' hyperthyroidism. CDR3 coding DNA: TGTGCCAGCAGTTACTCCATCTTCCCTTGGGGCACCGGGGAGCTGTTTTTT. Encoded protein: CASSYSIFPWGTGELFF.